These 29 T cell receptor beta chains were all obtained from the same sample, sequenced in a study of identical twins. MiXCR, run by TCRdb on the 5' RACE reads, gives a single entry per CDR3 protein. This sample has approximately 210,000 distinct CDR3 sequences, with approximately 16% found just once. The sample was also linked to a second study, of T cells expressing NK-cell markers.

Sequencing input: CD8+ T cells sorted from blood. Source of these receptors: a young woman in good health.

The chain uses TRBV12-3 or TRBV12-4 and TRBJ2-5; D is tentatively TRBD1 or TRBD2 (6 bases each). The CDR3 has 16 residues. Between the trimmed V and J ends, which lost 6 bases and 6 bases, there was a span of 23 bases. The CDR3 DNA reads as TGTGCCAGCAGCTCAGAGGGGGGAAACCCCGGGAAGACCCAGTACTTC. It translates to CASSSEGGNPGKTQYF.

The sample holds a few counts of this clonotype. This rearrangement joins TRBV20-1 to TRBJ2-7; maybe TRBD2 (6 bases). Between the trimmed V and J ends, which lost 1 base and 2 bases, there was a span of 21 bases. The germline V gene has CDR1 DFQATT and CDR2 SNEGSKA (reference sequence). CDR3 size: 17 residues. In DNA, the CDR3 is TGCAGTGCTAGAGTACGTACGGGGACTCCCGATCCCTACGAGCAGTACTTC. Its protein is CSARVRTGTPDPYEQYF.

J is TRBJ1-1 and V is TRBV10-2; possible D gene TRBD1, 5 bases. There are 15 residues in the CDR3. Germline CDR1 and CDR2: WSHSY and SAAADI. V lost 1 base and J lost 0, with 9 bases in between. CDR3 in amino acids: CASSEYRQMNTEAFF. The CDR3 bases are TGCGCCAGCAGTGAGTACAGGCAAATGAACACTGAAGCTTTCTTT.

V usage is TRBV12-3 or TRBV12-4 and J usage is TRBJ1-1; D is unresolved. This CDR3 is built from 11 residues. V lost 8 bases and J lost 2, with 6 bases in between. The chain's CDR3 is CASLGNTEAFF. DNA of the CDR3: TGTGCCAGCCTAGGCAACACTGAAGCTTTCTTT.

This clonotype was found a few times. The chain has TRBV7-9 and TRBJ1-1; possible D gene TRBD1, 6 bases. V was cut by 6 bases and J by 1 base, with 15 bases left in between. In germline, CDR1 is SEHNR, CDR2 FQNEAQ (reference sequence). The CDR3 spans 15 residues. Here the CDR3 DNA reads TGTGCCAGCAGGGGTTTAAAGGGGGAGAACACTGAAGCTTTCTTT. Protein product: CASRGLKGENTEAFF.

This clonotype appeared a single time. The CDR3 spells CSAREISGVNYGYTF. The CDR3, as DNA: TGCAGTGCTAGAGAAATTTCTGGGGTGAACTATGGCTACACCTTC. The chain is built from TRBV20-1 and TRBJ1-2; D gene ambiguous. With 0 bases removed from V and 2 bases from J, the gap between germline ends came to 13 bases. Germline CDR1 is DFQATT and CDR2 is SNEGSKA (reference sequence). The CDR3 runs to 15 residues.

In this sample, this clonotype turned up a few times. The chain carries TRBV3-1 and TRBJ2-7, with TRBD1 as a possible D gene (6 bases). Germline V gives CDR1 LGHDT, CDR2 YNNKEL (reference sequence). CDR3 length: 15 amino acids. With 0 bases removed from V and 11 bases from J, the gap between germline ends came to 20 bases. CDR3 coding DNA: TGTGCCAGCAGCCAAGATGGAAAGGGACACCTCAGAAAGTACTTC. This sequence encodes CASSQDGKGHLRKYF.

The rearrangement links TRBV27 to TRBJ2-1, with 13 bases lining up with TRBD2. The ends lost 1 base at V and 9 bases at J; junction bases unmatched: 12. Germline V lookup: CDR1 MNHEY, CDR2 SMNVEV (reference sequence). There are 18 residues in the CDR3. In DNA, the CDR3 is TGTGCCAGCAGTTTATTACTAGCGGGGGGGCCGCTGATCGGTGAGCAGTTCTTC. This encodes CASSLLLAGGPLIGEQFF.

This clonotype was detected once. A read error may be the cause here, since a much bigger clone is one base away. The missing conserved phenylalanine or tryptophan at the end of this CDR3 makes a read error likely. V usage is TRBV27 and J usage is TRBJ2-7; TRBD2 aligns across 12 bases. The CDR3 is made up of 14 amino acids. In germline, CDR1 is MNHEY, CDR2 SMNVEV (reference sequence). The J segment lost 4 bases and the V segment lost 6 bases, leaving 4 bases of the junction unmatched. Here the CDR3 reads CASSPSGRGYEQYL. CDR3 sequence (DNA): TGTGCCAGCAGCCCTAGCGGGAGGGGATACGAGCAGTACTTA.

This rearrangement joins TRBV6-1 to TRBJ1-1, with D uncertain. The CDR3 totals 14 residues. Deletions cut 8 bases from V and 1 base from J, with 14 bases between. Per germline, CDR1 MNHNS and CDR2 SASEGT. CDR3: CASAGIGRNTEAFF. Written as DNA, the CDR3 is TGTGCCAGCGCCGGGATTGGGCGGAACACTGAAGCTTTCTTT.

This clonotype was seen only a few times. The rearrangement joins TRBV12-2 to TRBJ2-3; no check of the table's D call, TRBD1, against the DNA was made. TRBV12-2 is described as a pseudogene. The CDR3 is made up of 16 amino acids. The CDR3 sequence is CASRITGTPSTDTQYF. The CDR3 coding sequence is TGTGCAAGTCGCATAACAGGAACACCTAGCACAGATACGCAGTATTTT.

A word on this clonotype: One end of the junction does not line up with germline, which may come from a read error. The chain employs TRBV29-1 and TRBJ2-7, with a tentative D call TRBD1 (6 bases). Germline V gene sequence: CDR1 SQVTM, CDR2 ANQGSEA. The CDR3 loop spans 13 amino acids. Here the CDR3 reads CSVEGQTPYEQYF. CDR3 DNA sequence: TGCAGCGTGGAAGGACAGACACCCTACGAGCAGTACTTC.

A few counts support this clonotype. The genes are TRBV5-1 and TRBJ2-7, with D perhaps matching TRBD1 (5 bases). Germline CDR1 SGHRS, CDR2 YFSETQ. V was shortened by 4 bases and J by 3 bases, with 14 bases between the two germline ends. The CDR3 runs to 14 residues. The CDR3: CASSPEARVYEQYF. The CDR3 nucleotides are TGCGCCAGCAGCCCAGAGGCCAGGGTCTACGAGCAGTACTTC.

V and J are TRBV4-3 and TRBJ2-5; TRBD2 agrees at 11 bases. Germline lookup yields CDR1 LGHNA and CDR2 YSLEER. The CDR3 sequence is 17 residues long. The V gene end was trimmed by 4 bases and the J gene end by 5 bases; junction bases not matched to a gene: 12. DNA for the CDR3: TGCGCCAGCAGCCCAGGACTAGCGGGCAGCCTGAGGGAGACCCAGTACTTC. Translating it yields CASSPGLAGSLRETQYF.

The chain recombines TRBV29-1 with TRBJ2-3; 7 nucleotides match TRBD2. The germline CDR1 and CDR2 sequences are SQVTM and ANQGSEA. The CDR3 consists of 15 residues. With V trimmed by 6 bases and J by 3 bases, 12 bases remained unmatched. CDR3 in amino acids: CSVGKAGLGTDTQYF. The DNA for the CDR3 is TGCAGCGTAGGTAAAGCGGGGCTAGGGACAGATACGCAGTATTTT.

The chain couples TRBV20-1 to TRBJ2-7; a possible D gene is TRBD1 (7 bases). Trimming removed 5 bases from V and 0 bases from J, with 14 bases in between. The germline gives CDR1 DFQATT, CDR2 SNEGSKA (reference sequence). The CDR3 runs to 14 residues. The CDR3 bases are TGCAGTGCTGGAGGGACAGTCGCCTCCTACGAGCAGTACTTC. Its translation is CSAGGTVASYEQYF.

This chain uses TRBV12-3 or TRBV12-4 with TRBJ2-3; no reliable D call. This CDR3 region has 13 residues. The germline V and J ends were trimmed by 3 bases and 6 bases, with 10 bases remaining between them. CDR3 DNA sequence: TGTGCCAGCAGTTTCACCCCACGGGATACGCAGTATTTT. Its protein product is CASSFTPRDTQYF.

The CDR3 nucleotides are TGCGCCAGCAGCCAAGCTCGTCCGGGGGGCAATGAGCAGTTCTTC. This encodes CASSQARPGGNEQFF. The genes are TRBV4-3 and TRBJ2-1, with 7 bases matching TRBD2. CDR3 length: 15 residues. The J segment lost 6 bases and the V segment lost 1 base, leaving 6 bases of the junction unmatched. Germline CDR1 LGHNA, CDR2 YSLEER.

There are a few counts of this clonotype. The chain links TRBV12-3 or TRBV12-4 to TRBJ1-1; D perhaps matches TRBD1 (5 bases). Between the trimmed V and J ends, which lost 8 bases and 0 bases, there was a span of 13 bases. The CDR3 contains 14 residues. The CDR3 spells CASGKGLVNTEAFF. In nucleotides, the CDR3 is TGTGCCAGCGGGAAGGGGTTAGTGAACACTGAAGCTTTCTTT.

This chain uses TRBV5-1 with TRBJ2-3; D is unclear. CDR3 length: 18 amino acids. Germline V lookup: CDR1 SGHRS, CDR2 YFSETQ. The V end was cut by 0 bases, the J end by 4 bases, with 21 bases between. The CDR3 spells CASSLVLSTGLGSDTQYF. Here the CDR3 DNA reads TGCGCCAGCAGCTTGGTCCTATCGACTGGTTTAGGGTCAGATACGCAGTATTTT.

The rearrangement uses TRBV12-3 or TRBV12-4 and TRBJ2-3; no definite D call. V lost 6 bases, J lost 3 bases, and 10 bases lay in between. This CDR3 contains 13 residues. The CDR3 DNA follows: TGTGCCAGCAGCTTGTCACTGACAGATACGCAGTATTTT. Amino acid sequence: CASSLSLTDTQYF.

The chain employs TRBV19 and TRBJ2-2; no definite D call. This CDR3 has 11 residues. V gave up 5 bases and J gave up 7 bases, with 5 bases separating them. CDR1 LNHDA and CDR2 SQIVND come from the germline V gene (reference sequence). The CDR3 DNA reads TGTGCCAGTAGTGCAGTCGGGGAGCTGTTTTTT. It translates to CASSAVGELFF.

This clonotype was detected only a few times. The CDR3 sequence: CSAAGQGYEQYF. CDR3 nucleotides: TGCAGCGCCGCGGGACAGGGGTACGAGCAGTACTTC. V gene TRBV29-1 combines with J gene TRBJ2-7; 10 nucleotides line up with TRBD1. CDR3 length equals 12 residues. From germline, CDR1 is SQVTM and CDR2 ANQGSEA. V shed 7 bases, J shed 4 bases, and the junction held 4 bases outside the gene matches.

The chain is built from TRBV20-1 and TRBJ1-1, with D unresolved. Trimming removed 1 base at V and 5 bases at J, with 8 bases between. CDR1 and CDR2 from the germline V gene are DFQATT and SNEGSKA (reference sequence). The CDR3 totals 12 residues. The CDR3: CSARGVYTEAFF. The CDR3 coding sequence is TGCAGTGCTAGAGGAGTATATACTGAAGCTTTCTTT.

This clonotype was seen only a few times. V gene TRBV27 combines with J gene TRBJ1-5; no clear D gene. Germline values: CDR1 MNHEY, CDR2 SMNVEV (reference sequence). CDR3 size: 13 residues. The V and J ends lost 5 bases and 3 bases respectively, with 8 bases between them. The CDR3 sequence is CASSIGFNQPQHF. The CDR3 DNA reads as TGTGCCAGCAGTATAGGGTTCAATCAGCCCCAGCATTTT.

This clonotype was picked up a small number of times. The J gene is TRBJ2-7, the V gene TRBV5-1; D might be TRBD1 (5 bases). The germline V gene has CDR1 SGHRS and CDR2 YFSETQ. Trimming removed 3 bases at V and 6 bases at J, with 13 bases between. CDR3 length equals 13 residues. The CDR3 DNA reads TGCGCCAGCAGCTGGGGCAGCCGTAGCGAGCAGTACTTC. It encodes CASSWGSRSEQYF. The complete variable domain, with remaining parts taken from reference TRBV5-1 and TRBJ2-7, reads KAGVTQTPRYLIKTRGQQVTLSCSPISGHRSVSWYQQTPGQGLQFLFEYFSETQRNKGNFPGRFSGRQFSNSRSEMNVSTLELGDSALYLCASSWGSRSEQYFGPGTRLTVT.

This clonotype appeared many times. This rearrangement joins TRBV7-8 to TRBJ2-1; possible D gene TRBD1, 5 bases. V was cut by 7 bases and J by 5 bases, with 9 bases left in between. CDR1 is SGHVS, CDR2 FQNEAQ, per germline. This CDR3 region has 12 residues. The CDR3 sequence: CASTETDNEQFF. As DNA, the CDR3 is TGTGCCAGCACAGAGACAGACAATGAGCAGTTCTTC.

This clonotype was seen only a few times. The CDR3 DNA sequence: TGTGCCAGCCACACCTCTCAAGAGACCCAGTACTTC. Translating it yields CASHTSQETQYF. The rearrangement uses TRBV6-5 and TRBJ2-5, with D hard to call. The CDR3 covers 12 residues. Trimming took 8 bases from V and 2 from J, leaving 9 bases between them. Per the germline V gene, CDR1 is MNHEY and CDR2 is SVGAGI.

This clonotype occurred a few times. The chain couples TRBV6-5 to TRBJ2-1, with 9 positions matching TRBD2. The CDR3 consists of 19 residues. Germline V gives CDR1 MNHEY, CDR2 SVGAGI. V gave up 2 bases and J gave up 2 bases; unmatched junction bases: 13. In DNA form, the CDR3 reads TGTGCCAGCAGTTACAGGGGCGGGGGGGCCCTGGGGCCCTACAATGAGCAGTTCTTC. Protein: CASSYRGGGALGPYNEQFF.